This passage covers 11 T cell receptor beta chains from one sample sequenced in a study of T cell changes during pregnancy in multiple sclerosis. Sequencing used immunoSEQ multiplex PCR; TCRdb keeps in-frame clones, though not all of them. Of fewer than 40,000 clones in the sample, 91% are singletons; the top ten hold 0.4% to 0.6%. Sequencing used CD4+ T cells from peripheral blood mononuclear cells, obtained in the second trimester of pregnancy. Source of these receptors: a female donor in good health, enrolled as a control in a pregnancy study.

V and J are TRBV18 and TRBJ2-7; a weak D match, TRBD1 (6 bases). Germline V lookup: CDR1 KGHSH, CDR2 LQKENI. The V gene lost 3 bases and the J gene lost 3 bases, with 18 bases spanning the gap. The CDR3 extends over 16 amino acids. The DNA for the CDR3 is TGTGCCAGCTCACCCGGGACACCGAGCCAAGACTACGAGCAGTACTTC. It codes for CASSPGTPSQDYEQYF.

CDR3 sequence (DNA): TGTGCCAGCAGTGAGACCCTCTCCGGGACTAGTACTCACGAGCAGTACTTC. Its protein product is CASSETLSGTSTHEQYF. V gene TRBV6-1 combines with J gene TRBJ2-7; 8 bases are a match to TRBD2. This CDR3 comprises 17 residues. Looked up from germline, CDR1 is MNHNS and CDR2 is SASEGT. The J segment lost 5 bases and the V segment lost 3 bases, leaving 15 bases of the junction unmatched.

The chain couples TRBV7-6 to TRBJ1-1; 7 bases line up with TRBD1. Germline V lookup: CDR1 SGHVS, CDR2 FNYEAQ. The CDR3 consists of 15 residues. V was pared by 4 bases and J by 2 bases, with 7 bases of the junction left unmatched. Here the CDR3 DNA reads TGTGCCAGCAGCTCCCGGACAGGTAAAAACACTGAAGCTTTCTTT. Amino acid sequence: CASSSRTGKNTEAFF. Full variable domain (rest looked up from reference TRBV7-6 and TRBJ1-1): GAGVSQSPRYKVTKRGQDVALRCDPISGHVSLYWYRQALGQGPEFLTYFNYEAQQDKSGLPNDRFSAERPEGSISTLTIQRTEQRDSAMYRCASSSRTGKNTEAFFGQGTRLTVV.

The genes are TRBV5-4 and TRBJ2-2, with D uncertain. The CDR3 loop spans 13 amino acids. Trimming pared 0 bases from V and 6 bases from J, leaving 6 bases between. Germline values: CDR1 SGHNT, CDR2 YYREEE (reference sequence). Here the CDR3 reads CASSLDFPGELFF. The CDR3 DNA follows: TGTGCCAGCAGCTTGGACTTTCCCGGGGAGCTGTTTTTT.

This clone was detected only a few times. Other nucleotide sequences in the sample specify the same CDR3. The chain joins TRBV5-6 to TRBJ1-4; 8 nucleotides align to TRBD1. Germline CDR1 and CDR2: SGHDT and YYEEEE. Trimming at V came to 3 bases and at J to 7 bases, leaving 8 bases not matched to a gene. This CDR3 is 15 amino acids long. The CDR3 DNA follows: TGTGCCAGCAGCTCCCCGACAGGGGTAGGTGAAAAACTGTTTTTT. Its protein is CASSSPTGVGEKLFF. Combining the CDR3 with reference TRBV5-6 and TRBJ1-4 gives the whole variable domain DAGVTQSPTHLIKTRGQQVTLRCSPKSGHDTVSWYQQALGQGPQFIFQYYEEEERQRGNFPDRFSGHQFPNYSSELNVNALLLGDSALYLCASSSPTGVGEKLFFGSGTQLSVL.

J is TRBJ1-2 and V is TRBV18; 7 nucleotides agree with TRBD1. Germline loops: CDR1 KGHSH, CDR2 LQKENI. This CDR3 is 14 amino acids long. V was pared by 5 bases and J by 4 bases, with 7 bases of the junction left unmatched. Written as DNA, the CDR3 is TGTGCCAGCTCAAGAACAGGGGAATCCTATGGCTACACCTTC. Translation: CASSRTGESYGYTF.

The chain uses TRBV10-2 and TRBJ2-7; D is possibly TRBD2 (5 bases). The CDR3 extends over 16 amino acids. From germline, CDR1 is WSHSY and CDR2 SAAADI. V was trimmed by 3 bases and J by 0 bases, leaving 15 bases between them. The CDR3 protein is CASSDAGFPVSYEQYF. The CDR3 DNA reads TGCGCCAGCAGTGATGCGGGCTTCCCGGTCTCCTACGAGCAGTACTTC.

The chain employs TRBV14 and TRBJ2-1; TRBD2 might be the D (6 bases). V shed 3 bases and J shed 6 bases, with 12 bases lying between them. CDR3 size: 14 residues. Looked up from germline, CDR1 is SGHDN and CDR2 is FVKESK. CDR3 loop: CASSHRLEGNEQFF. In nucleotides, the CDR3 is TGTGCCAGCAGCCACCGACTAGAGGGCAATGAGCAGTTCTTC.

CDR3: CASSISRQETQYF. The CDR3 DNA sequence: TGTGCCAGTAGTATTTCTAGACAAGAGACCCAGTACTTC. The chain has TRBV19 and TRBJ2-5; D unclear. Trimming left V 3 bases short and J 2 bases short, with 7 bases between. Germline V gives CDR1 LNHDA, CDR2 SQIVND (reference sequence). The CDR3 loop spans 13 amino acids.

The CDR3 loop is CASSQDPTETDTQYF. DNA of the CDR3: TGTGCCAGCAGCCAAGACCCGACAGAGACAGATACGCAGTATTTT. This chain joins TRBV4-2 and TRBJ2-3, with D maybe TRBD1 (5 bases). This CDR3 is built from 15 residues. The V gene lost 0 bases and the J gene lost 3 bases, with 10 bases spanning the gap. In germline, CDR1 is LGHNA, CDR2 YNFKEQ.

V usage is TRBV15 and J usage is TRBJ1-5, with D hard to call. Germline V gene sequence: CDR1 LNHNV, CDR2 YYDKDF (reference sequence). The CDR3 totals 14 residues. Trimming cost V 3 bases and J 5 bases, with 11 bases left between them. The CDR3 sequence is CATSREGEDQPQHF. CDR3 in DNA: TGTGCCACCAGCAGGGAGGGTGAAGATCAGCCCCAGCATTTT.